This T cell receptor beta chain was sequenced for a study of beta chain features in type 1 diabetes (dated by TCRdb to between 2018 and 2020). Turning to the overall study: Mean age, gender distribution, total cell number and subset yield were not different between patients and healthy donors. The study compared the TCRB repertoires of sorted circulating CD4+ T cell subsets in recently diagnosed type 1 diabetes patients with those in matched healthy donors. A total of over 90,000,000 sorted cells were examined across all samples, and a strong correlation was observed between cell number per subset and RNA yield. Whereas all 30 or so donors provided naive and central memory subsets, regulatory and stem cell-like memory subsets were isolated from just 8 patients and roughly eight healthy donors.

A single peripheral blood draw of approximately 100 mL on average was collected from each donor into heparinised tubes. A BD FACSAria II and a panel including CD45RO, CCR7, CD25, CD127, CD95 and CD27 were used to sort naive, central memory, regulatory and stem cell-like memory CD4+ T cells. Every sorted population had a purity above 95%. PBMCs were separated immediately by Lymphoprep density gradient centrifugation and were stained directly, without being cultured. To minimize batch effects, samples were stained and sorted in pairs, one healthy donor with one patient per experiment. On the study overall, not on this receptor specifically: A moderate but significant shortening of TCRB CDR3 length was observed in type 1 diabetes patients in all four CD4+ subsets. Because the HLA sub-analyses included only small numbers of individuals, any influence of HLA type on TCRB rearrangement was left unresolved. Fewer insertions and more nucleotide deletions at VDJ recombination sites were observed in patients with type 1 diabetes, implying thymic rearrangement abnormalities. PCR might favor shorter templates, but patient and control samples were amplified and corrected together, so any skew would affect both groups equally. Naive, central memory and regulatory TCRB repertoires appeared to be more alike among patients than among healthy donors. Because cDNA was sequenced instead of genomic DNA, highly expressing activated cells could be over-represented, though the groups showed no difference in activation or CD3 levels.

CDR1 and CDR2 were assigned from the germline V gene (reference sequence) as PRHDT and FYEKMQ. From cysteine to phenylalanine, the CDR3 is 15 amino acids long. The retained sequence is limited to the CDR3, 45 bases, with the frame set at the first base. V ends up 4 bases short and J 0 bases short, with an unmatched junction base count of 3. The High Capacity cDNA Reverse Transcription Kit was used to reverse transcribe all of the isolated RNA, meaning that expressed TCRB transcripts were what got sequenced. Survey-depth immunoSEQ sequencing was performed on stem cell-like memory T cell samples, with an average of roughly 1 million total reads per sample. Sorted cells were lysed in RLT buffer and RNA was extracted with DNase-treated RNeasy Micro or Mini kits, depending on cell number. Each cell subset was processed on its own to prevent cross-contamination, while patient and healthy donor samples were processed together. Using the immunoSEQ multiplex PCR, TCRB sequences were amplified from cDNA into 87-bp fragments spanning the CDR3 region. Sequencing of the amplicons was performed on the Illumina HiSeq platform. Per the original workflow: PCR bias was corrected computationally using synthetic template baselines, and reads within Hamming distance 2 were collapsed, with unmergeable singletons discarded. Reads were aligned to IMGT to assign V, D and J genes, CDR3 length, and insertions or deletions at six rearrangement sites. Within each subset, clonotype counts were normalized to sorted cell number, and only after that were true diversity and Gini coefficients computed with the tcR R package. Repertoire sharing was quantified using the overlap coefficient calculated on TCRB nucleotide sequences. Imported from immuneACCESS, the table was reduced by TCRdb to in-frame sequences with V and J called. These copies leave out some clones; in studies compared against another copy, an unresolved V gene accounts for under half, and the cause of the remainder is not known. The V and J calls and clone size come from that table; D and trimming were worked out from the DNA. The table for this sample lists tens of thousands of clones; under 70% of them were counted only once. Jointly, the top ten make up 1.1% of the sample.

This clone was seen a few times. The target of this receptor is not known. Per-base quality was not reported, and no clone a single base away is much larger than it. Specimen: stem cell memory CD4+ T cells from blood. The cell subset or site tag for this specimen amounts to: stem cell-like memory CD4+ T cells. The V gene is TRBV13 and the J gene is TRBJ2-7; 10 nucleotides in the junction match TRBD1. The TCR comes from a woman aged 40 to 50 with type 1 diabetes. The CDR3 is CASSSGTGDSYEQYF. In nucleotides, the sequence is TGTGCCAGCAGCTCCGGGACAGGGGACTCCTACGAGCAGTACTTC.